The 8 T cell receptor beta chains reported below all come from one sample, sequenced in a study of response to subunit inactivated influenza vaccine. A single record per CDR3 protein comes from TCRdb applying MiXCR to the RT-PCR reads. The sample holds approximately 530,000 distinct CDR3 sequences; roughly 13% are singletons and the top ten take around 12%. Sample: PBMCs from blood, taken 45 days after vaccination. The origin of the receptors is a man in his forties or fifties who received an inactivated influenza vaccine.

This clonotype has a handful of counts. V gene TRBV3-1 combines with J gene TRBJ2-1; D not resolved. Germline V gene data show CDR1 as LGHDT and CDR2 as YNNKEL (reference sequence). The germline V and J ends were trimmed by 4 bases and 5 bases, with 9 bases remaining between them. CDR3 length: 13 residues. CDR3 in DNA: TGTGCCAGCAGCCCAGGCTGGGACAATGAGCAGTTCTTC. Its protein product is CASSPGWDNEQFF.

This clonotype was counted a few times. The genes are TRBV20-1 and TRBJ2-4, with D hard to call. Germline V gene sequence: CDR1 DFQATT, CDR2 SNEGSKA (reference sequence). The length of the CDR3 is 16 residues. The germline V and J ends were trimmed by 3 bases and 4 bases, with 19 bases remaining between them. This CDR3 is CSASNPLRVGKNIQYF. CDR3 nucleotide sequence: TGCAGTGCTAGTAATCCCCTAAGAGTAGGGAAAAACATTCAGTACTTC.

This clonotype was observed a handful of times. The CDR3 nucleotides read TGTGCCAGCAGCGATCAACCGGGACAGGGGAACTCTGGGGCCAACGTCCTGACTTTC. This sequence encodes CASSDQPGQGNSGANVLTF. The chain is built from TRBV9 and TRBJ2-6; 10 bases agree with TRBD1. Trimming at V came to 3 bases and at J to 0 bases, leaving 9 bases not matched to a gene. The germline CDR1 and CDR2 sequences are SGDLS and YYNGEE. This CDR3 spans 19 amino acids.

This clonotype was observed many times. J is TRBJ2-7 and V is TRBV12-3 or TRBV12-4, with D perhaps TRBD1 (5 bases). V dropped 4 bases and J dropped 3 bases, with 10 bases sitting between them. The CDR3 consists of 13 residues. CDR3 region: CASSSSDNYEQYF. The CDR3 bases are TGTGCCAGCAGTTCCTCGGACAACTACGAGCAGTACTTC.

Regarding this clonotype: At one end the junction does not follow the germline gene, possibly because of a read error. The V call is TRBV7-2, the J call TRBJ2-7; D gene unclear. The CDR3 contains 13 residues. Per the germline V gene, CDR1 is SGHTA and CDR2 is FQGNSA. CDR3 sequence: CASSLATWPIALF. For the CDR3, the DNA is TGTGCCAGCAGCTTAGCAACATGGCCGATAGCACTCTTC.

The V call is TRBV3-1, the J call TRBJ1-6, with D perhaps TRBD1 (6 bases). The germline gives CDR1 LGHDT, CDR2 YNNKEL (reference sequence). This CDR3 is built from 15 residues. V was cut by 1 base and J by 10 bases, with 14 bases left in between. The CDR3 here is CASSQGGQPNSPLHF. For the CDR3, the DNA is TGTGCCAGCAGCCAAGGAGGACAGCCAAACTCACCCCTCCACTTT.

The chain has TRBV7-9 and TRBJ2-1, with a tentative D call TRBD1 (6 bases). The CDR3 is made up of 15 amino acids. V lost 1 base to trimming and J lost 8 bases, with 15 bases between them. The germline V gene encodes CDR1 SEHNR and CDR2 FQNEAQ (reference sequence). In DNA, the CDR3 is TGTGCCAGCAGCTTAGAGAGGGGGTGGATCCATGAGCAGTTCTTC. Amino acids: CASSLERGWIHEQFF.

This clonotype has only a few counts. The rearrangement joins TRBV29-1 to TRBJ1-2; possible D gene TRBD1, 6 bases. CDR1 SQVTM and CDR2 ANQGSEA come from the germline V gene. V dropped 3 bases and J dropped 4 bases, with 12 bases sitting between them. CDR3 length: 13 amino acids. CDR3 bases: TGCAGCGTTGAGGGGGACACTAGCTATGGCTACACCTTC. Protein: CSVEGDTSYGYTF.